This T cell receptor beta chain emerged from a study of CD4+ T cells in melanoma. Study-wide points: Reportedly, melanoma neoantigen-specific CD4+ T cells showed varied differentiation states. A reported correlation linked neoantigen-specific CD4+ T cells to CD8+, macrophage and B cell function.

Trimming shortened V by 2 bases and J by 5 bases, and 3 bases separated the two germline ends. This CDR3 is built from 11 residues. Germline assignment: CDR1 KGHSH and CDR2 LQKENI. A remark on this clone: Its specificity is unknown.

The repertoire was sequenced with immunoSEQ multiplex PCR; TCRdb's copy has only in-frame clones and lacks some. The data contain 9,900 or so clones, about three quarters of them singletons. The chain combines TRBV18 with TRBJ2-5; D gene unclear. Material: cells from a culture (not recorded whether cultured in vitro). The clonotype was recovered from a human donor with melanoma. This CDR3 is CASSPGETQYF. The DNA for the CDR3 is TGTGCCAGCTCACCAGGGGAGACCCAGTACTTC.